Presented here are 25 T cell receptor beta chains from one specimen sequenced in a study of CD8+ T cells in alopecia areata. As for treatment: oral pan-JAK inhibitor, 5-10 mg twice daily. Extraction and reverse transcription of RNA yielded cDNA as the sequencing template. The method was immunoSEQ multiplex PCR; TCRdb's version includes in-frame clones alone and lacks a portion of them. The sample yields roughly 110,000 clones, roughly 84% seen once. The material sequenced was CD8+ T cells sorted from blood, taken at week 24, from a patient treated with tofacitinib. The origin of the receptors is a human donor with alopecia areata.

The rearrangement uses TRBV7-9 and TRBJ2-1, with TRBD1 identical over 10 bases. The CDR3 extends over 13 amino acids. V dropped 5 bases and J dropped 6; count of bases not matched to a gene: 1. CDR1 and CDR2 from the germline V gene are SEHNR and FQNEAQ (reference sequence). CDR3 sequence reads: CASSRTGGNEQFF. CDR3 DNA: TGTGCCAGCAGCAGGACAGGGGGCAATGAGCAGTTCTTC.

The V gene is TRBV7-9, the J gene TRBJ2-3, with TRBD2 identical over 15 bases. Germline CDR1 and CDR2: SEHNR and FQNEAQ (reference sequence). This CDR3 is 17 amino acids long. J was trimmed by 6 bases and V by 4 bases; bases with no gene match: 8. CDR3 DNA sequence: TGTGCCAGCAGCTCCCGCGGGACTAGCGGGGGGAGTGATACGCAGTATTTT. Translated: CASSSRGTSGGSDTQYF.

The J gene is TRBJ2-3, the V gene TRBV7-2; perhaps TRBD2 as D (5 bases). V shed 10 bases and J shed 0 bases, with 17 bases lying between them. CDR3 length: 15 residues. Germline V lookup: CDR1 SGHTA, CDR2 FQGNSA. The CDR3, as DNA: TGTGCCACCCAGCGAAGACTATCTAGCACAGATACGCAGTATTTT. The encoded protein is CATQRRLSSTDTQYF.

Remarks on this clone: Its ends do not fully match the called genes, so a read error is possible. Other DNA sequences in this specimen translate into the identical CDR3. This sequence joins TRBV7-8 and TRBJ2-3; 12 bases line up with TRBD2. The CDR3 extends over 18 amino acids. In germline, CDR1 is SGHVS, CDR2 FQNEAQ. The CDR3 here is CASSPIPSTSGGSDTQYF. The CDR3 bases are TGCGCCAGCAGCCCCATCCCCTCGACTAGCGGGGGATCAGATACGCAGTATTTT.

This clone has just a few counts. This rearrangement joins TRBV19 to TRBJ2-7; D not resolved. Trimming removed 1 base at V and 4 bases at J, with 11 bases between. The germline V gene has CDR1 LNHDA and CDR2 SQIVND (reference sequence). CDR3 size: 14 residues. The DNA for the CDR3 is TGTGCCAGTAGTATAGGAAGTGGGGATTACGAGCAGTACTTC. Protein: CASSIGSGDYEQYF.

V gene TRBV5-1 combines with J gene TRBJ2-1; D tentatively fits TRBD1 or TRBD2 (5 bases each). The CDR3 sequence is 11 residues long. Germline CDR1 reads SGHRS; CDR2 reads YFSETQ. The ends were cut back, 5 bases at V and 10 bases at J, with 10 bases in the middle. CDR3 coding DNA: TGCGCCAGCAGACTCGGGGCAGAGCAGTTCTTC. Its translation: CASRLGAEQFF.

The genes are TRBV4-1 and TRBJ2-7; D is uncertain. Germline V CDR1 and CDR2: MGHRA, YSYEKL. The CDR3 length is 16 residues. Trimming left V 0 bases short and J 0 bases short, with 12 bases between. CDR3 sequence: CASSQDVAENSYEQYF. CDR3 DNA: TGCGCCAGCAGCCAAGATGTAGCAGAAAACTCCTACGAGCAGTACTTC.

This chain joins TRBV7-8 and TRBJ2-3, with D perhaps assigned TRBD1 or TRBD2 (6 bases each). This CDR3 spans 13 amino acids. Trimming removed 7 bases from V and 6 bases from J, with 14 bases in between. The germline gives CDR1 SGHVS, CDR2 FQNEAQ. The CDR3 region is CASILRGADTQYF. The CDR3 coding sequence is TGTGCCAGCATCCTTAGGGGGGCTGATACGCAGTATTTT.

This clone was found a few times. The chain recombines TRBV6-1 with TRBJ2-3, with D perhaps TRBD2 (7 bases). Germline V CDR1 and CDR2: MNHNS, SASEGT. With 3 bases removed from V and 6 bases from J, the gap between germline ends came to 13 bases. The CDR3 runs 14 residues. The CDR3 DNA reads TGTGCCAGCAGTGACGGTGGGGGGGCGGATACGCAGTATTTT. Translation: CASSDGGGADTQYF.

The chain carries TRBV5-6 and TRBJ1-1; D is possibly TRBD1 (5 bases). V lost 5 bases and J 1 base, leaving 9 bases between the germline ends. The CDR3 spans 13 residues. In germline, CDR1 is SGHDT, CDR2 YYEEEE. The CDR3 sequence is CASRETGNTEAFF. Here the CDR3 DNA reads TGTGCCAGCAGGGAAACAGGGAACACTGAAGCTTTCTTT.

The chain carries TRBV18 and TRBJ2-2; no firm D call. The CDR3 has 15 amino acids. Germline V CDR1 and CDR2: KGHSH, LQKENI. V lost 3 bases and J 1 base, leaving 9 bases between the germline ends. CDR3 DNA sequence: TGTGCCAGCTCACCTAAAGCTTTGAACACCGGGGAGCTGTTTTTT. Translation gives CASSPKALNTGELFF.

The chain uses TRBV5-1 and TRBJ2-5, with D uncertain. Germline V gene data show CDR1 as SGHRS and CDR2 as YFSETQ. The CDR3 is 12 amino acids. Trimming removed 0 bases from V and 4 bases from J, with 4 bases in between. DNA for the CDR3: TGCGCCAGCAGCTTGGATTTAGAGACCCAGTACTTC. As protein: CASSLDLETQYF.

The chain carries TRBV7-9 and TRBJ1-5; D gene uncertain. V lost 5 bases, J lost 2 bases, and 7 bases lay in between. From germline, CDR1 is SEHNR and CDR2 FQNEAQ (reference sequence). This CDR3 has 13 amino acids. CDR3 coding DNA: TGTGCCAGCAGCGGCGCGGGCAATCAGCCCCAGCATTTT. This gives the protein CASSGAGNQPQHF.

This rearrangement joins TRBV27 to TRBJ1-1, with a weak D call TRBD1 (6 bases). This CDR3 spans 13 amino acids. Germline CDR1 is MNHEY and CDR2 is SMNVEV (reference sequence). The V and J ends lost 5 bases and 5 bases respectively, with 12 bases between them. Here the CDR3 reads CASSASGETEAFF. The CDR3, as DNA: TGTGCCAGCAGTGCCTCAGGGGAAACTGAAGCTTTCTTT.

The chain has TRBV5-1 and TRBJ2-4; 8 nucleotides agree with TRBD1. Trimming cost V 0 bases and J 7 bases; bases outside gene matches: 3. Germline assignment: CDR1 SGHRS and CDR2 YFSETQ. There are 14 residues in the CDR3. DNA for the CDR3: TGCGCCAGCAGCTTGGGACAGGGGATCAACATTCAGTACTTC. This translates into CASSLGQGINIQYF.

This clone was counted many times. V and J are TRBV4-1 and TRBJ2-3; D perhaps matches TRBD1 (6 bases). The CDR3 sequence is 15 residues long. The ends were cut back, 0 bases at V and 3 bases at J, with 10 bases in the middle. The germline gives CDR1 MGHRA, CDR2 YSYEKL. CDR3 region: CASSQEDTGTDTQYF. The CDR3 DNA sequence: TGCGCCAGCAGCCAAGAGGATACAGGGACAGATACGCAGTATTTT.

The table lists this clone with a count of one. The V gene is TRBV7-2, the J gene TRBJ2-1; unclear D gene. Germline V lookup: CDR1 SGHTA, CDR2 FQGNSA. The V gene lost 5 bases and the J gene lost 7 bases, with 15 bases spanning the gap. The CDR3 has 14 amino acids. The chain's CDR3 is CASSHLGRPNEQFF. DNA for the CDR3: TGTGCCAGCAGCCACCTTGGACGGCCTAATGAGCAGTTCTTC.

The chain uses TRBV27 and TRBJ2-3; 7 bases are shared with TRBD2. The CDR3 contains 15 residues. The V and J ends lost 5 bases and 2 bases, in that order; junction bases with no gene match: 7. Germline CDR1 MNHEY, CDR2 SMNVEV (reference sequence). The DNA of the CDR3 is TGTGCCAGCAGTCCAGAGCGGGGAAACACAGATACGCAGTATTTT. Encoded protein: CASSPERGNTDTQYF.

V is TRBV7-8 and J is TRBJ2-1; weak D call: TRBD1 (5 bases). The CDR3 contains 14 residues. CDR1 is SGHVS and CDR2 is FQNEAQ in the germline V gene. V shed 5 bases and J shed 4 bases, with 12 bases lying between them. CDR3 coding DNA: TGTGCCAGCAGCCCTTGGACAACTTACAATGAGCAGTTCTTC. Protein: CASSPWTTYNEQFF.

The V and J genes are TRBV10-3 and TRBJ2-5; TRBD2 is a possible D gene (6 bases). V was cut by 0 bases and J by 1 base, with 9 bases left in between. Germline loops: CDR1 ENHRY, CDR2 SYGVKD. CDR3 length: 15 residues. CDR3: CAISESWGVQETQYF. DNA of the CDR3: TGTGCCATCAGTGAGTCATGGGGGGTCCAAGAGACCCAGTACTTC.

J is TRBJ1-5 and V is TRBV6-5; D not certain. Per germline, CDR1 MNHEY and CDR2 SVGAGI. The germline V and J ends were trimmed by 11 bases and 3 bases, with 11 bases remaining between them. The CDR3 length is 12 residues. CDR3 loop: CASGQTNQPQHF. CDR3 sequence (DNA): TGTGCCTCGGGTCAGACCAATCAGCCCCAGCATTTT.

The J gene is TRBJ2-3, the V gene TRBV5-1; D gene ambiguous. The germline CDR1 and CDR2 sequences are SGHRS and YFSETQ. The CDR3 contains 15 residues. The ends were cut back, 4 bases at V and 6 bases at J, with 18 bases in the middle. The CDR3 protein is CASSPVFGPADTQYF. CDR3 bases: TGCGCCAGCAGCCCCGTTTTTGGGCCGGCGGATACGCAGTATTTT.

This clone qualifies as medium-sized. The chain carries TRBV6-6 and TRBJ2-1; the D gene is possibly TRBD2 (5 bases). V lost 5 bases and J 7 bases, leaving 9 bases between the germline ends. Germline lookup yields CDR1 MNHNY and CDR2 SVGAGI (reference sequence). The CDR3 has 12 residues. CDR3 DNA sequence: TGTGCCAGCAGTCCCGGGGTAAATGAGCAGTTCTTC. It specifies CASSPGVNEQFF.

The CDR3 region has the DNA TGTGCCAGTAGTATAGTCTACCTAGCGGAGTCCTACAATGAGCAGTTCTTC. As protein: CASSIVYLAESYNEQFF. The chain uses TRBV19 and TRBJ2-1; 7 bases line up with TRBD2. Trimming cost V 1 base and J 1 base; bases outside gene matches: 7. The CDR3 runs 17 residues. CDR1 and CDR2 (germline): LNHDA, SQIVND (reference sequence).

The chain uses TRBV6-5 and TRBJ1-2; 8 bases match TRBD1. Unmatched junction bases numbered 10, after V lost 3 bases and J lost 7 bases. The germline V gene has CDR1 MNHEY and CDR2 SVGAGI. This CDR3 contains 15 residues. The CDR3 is CASSYEGQDPLGYTF. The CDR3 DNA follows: TGTGCCAGCAGTTATGAGGGACAGGACCCGCTTGGCTACACCTTC.